The 22 T cell receptor beta chains given below trace back to one sample, sequenced in a study of T-cell reconstitution after alpha-beta-depleted transplantation in children (dated by TCRdb to 2016 to 2017). Library preparation was by PCR. The sequencer was an Illumina HiSeq 2500. TCR library preparation used molecular barcoding, with unique molecular identifiers applied to normalize quantification of the TCRbeta repertoire. TCRdb trimmed public reads at Q25 via fastp, called clones via MiXCR and kept in-frame beta chains. Each entry merges the rows of one CDR3 protein and shows their most common DNA and genes. Counted in this sample were fewer than 550,000 distinct CDR3 sequences; about 16% of them appeared once. The ten largest clones add up to roughly 27% of the sample. Per the publication, the treatment or condition label means: allogeneic hematopoietic cell transplantation with graft depleted of TCRalphabeta T cells and CD19 B cells.

Material: PBMCs, mostly from graft donor cells, obtained 360 days after TCRalphabeta/CD19-depleted stem cell transplant. These receptors originate from a boy less than two years old who had a stem cell transplant for Wiskott-Aldrich syndrome, so the T cells may come from the graft donor.

The sample holds one count of this clonotype. This chain uses TRBV5-1 with TRBJ2-7; TRBD2 is a possible D gene (5 bases). V was trimmed by 0 bases and J by 1 base, leaving 8 bases between them. Germline lookup yields CDR1 SGHRS and CDR2 YFSETQ. The CDR3 is 14 residues long. CDR3 protein: CASSLVEGSYEQYF. The DNA of the CDR3 is TGCGCCAGCAGCTTGGTAGAGGGTTCCTACGAGCAGTACTTC. Complete variable domain (other parts from reference TRBV5-1 and TRBJ2-7): KAGVTQTPRYLIKTRGQQVTLSCSPISGHRSVSWYQQTPGQGLQFLFEYFSETQRNKGNFPGRFSGRQFSNSRSEMNVSTLELGDSALYLCASSLVEGSYEQYFGPGTRLTVT.

CDR3 sequence reads: CASSQTPGLGDQYF. As DNA, the CDR3 is TGCGCCAGCAGCCAAACCCCGGGACTAGGGGACCAGTACTTC. The gene calls are TRBV4-1 and TRBJ2-5, with 8 nucleotides matching TRBD2. The CDR3 spans 14 residues. Germline CDR1 reads MGHRA; CDR2 reads YSYEKL. J gave up 10 bases and V 2 bases, and 9 bases lay outside the gene matches.

The genes are TRBV6-5 and TRBJ1-1; D call uncertain. Per germline, CDR1 MNHEY and CDR2 SVGAGI. Trimming removed 0 bases from V and 5 bases from J, with 19 bases in between. The length of the CDR3 is 17 residues. The DNA of the CDR3 is TGTGCCAGCAGTTACTCTGGCTTTCGAGTAATAGGTACTGAAGCTTTCTTT. Residues: CASSYSGFRVIGTEAFF.

This sequence joins TRBV10-1 and TRBJ2-5, with 13 positions matching TRBD2. Germline loops: CDR1 WNHNN, CDR2 SYGVQD (reference sequence). Germline trimming cut 2 bases from V and 5 bases from J; bases unmatched to any gene: 2. This CDR3 has 15 amino acids. This CDR3 reads CASSETSGGAETQYF. The CDR3 DNA follows: TGCGCCAGCAGTGAGACTAGCGGGGGGGCGGAGACCCAGTACTTC.

The sample holds a few counts of this clonotype. This chain joins TRBV7-7 and TRBJ2-3; perhaps TRBD1 as D (5 bases). Trimming left V 4 bases short and J 0 bases short, with 11 bases between. Germline V gene sequence: CDR1 SSHAT, CDR2 FNYEAQ (reference sequence). The CDR3 consists of 15 residues. CDR3 in DNA: TGTGCCAGCAGCTGGGGCCTAGGTAGCACAGATACGCAGTATTTT. This translates into CASSWGLGSTDTQYF.

This clonotype was found a few times. This sequence joins TRBV6-2 or TRBV6-3 and TRBJ2-1, with a possible D match to TRBD1 (7 bases). This CDR3 has 16 amino acids. V was pared by 7 bases and J by 4 bases, with 20 bases between. Germline CDR1 is MNHEY and CDR2 is SVGEGT. The CDR3 loop reads CASTPGGWTPYNEQFF. CDR3 bases: TGTGCCAGCACCCCAGGGGGGTGGACTCCTTACAATGAGCAGTTCTTC.

J is TRBJ2-3 and V is TRBV6-5, with a possible D match to TRBD1 (5 bases). V gave up 2 bases and J gave up 6 bases, with 15 bases separating them. The CDR3 is 15 residues long. Germline loops: CDR1 MNHEY, CDR2 SVGAGI. The CDR3 sequence is CASSYGSGLGDTQYF. DNA for the CDR3: TGTGCCAGCAGTTACGGGTCAGGGCTTGGCGATACGCAGTATTTT.

V usage is TRBV6-5 and J usage is TRBJ2-3; D is perhaps TRBD2 (6 bases). The CDR3 loop spans 16 amino acids. Trimming removed 2 bases at V and 4 bases at J, with 16 bases between. Germline lookup yields CDR1 MNHEY and CDR2 SVGAGI. DNA for the CDR3: TGTGCCAGCAGTTACGGCCCAGGTCGCGGGGCAGATACGCAGTATTTT. Encoded protein: CASSYGPGRGADTQYF.

In its sample, this clonotype was seen a few times. The chain combines TRBV20-1 with TRBJ2-1; D is uncertain. This CDR3 is built from 11 residues. The V and J ends lost 1 base and 9 bases respectively, with 7 bases between them. Germline V gene lookup returns CDR1 DFQATT and CDR2 SNEGSKA (reference sequence). CDR3 nucleotide sequence: TGCAGTGCTAGAGTCGGCCGTGAGCAGTTCTTC. It codes for CSARVGREQFF.

The sample holds a few counts of this clonotype. This chain links TRBV4-2 with TRBJ2-2; D is undetermined. V was clipped by 5 bases and J by 1 base, with 14 bases between them. Per germline, CDR1 LGHNA and CDR2 YNFKEQ. The CDR3 totals 16 residues. DNA of the CDR3: TGTGCCAGCAGCTTGAGTGCCAGGATGAACACCGGGGAGCTGTTTTTT. It is translated as CASSLSARMNTGELFF.

This clonotype was seen more than once but under ten times. CDR3 sequence: CSARGRLYNEQFF. The CDR3 DNA reads as TGCAGTGCACGCGGGAGATTATACAATGAGCAGTTCTTC. The chain is built from TRBV20-1 and TRBJ2-1, with 7 bases that match TRBD2. The CDR3 totals 13 residues. V trimming: 6 bases; J trimming: 4 bases; junction bases outside the gene matches: 6. Germline lookup yields CDR1 DFQATT and CDR2 SNEGSKA (reference sequence).

This clonotype has a handful of counts. This rearrangement joins TRBV11-2 to TRBJ2-3, with 11 bases fitting TRBD1. Germline CDR1 is SGHAT and CDR2 is FQNNGV. The CDR3 totals 15 residues. J gave up 7 bases and V 1 base, and 4 bases lay outside the gene matches. The CDR3 coding sequence is TGTGCCAGCAGCTTAGCTGGGACAGGGGGAAATACGCAGTATTTT. Translation: CASSLAGTGGNTQYF. The full variable domain, rest sourced from reference TRBV11-2 and TRBJ2-3, is EAGVAQSPRYKIIEKRQSVAFWCNPISGHATLYWYQQILGQGPKLLIQFQNNGVVDDSQLPKDRFSAERLKGVDSTLKIQPAKLEDSAVYLCASSLAGTGGNTQYFGPGTRLTVL.

The CDR3 nucleotides are TGCAGCGTTGATCTACAGGGCACAGATACGCAGTATTTT. Translating it yields CSVDLQGTDTQYF. V is TRBV29-1 and J is TRBJ2-3, with D possibly matching TRBD1 (5 bases). Per the germline V gene, CDR1 is SQVTM and CDR2 is ANQGSEA. V was trimmed by 3 bases and J by 1 base, leaving 8 bases between them. The CDR3 spans 13 residues.

This clonotype has more than one count but fewer than ten. This chain uses TRBV4-2 with TRBJ2-1; maybe TRBD1 (6 bases). Germline-derived CDR1 and CDR2 are LGHNA and YNFKEQ. The CDR3 has 13 amino acids. The V gene lost 4 bases and the J gene lost 12 bases, with 16 bases spanning the gap. The CDR3 sequence is CASSREVQGRQFF. CDR3 bases: TGTGCCAGCAGCCGCGAAGTACAGGGAAGGCAGTTCTTC.

This sequence joins TRBV2 and TRBJ2-1; perhaps TRBD2 as D (6 bases). Germline lookup yields CDR1 SNHLY and CDR2 FYNNEI. This CDR3 contains 15 residues. V was shortened by 4 bases and J by 5 bases, with 15 bases between the two germline ends. CDR3 protein: CASSGGLWGNNEQFF. CDR3 DNA sequence: TGTGCCAGCAGTGGGGGACTTTGGGGAAACAATGAGCAGTTCTTC.

The chain has TRBV30 and TRBJ1-1; the D is unclear. CDR1 is GTSNPN, CDR2 SVGIG, per germline (reference sequence). The CDR3 is made up of 12 amino acids. The germline V and J ends were trimmed by 0 bases and 8 bases, with 10 bases remaining between them. The CDR3 nucleotides read TGTGCCTGGAGTGTACTGGTGGGGGAAGCTTTCTTT. As protein: CAWSVLVGEAFF.

V gene TRBV7-8 combines with J gene TRBJ2-2, with D possibly being TRBD1 (5 bases). This CDR3 is 14 amino acids long. Germline V gives CDR1 SGHVS, CDR2 FQNEAQ. The V end lost 4 bases, the J end lost 5 bases, and 11 bases lay between the germline ends. The DNA for the CDR3 is TGTGCCAGCAGCTCATTAGCAGGGACCGGGGAGCTGTTTTTT. Residues: CASSSLAGTGELFF.

The sample holds many counts of this clonotype. This chain uses TRBV27 with TRBJ2-7; TRBD2 might be the D (5 bases). The V gene lost 0 bases and the J gene lost 6 bases, with 18 bases spanning the gap. The CDR3 covers 16 residues. Per the germline V gene, CDR1 is MNHEY and CDR2 is SMNVEV (reference sequence). The CDR3 nucleotides are TGTGCCAGCAGTTTATCGTCGGCCGAAAAGCGGTCCGAGCAGTACTTC. This codes for CASSLSSAEKRSEQYF.

The J gene is TRBJ2-7, the V gene TRBV18, with 12 bases matching TRBD2. CDR1 is KGHSH, CDR2 LQKENI, per germline. The CDR3 consists of 15 residues. The J segment lost 4 bases and the V segment lost 5 bases, leaving 6 bases of the junction unmatched. The CDR3: CASSKTSGSQYEQYF. In nucleotides, the CDR3 is TGTGCCAGCTCAAAGACTAGCGGGAGTCAGTACGAGCAGTACTTC.

The J gene is TRBJ1-5, the V gene TRBV7-9; D not resolved. Trimming took 1 base from V and 6 from J, leaving 10 bases between them. This CDR3 has 14 residues. Germline lookup yields CDR1 SEHNR and CDR2 FQNEAQ (reference sequence). The CDR3: CASSLEGSTQPQHF. The CDR3 DNA reads as TGTGCCAGCAGCTTAGAAGGGAGTACTCAGCCCCAGCATTTT.

This clonotype was seen many times. CDR3 region: CASSHRKWGQETQYF. The DNA of the CDR3 is TGTGCCAGCAGCCATCGAAAATGGGGCCAAGAGACCCAGTACTTC. The chain recombines TRBV3-1 with TRBJ2-5; D is uncertain. In germline, CDR1 is LGHDT, CDR2 YNNKEL (reference sequence). Trimming shortened V by 3 bases and J by 1 base, and 12 bases separated the two germline ends. The CDR3 is made up of 15 amino acids.

This clonotype has just a few counts. The chain has TRBV20-1 and TRBJ2-7; D perhaps matches TRBD2 (6 bases). CDR3 length equals 12 residues. Germline values: CDR1 DFQATT, CDR2 SNEGSKA (reference sequence). V dropped 5 bases and J dropped 4 bases, with 12 bases sitting between them. This chain's CDR3 is CSAPSAGYEQYF. The CDR3 DNA follows: TGCAGTGCTCCATCTGCGGGGTACGAGCAGTACTTC.